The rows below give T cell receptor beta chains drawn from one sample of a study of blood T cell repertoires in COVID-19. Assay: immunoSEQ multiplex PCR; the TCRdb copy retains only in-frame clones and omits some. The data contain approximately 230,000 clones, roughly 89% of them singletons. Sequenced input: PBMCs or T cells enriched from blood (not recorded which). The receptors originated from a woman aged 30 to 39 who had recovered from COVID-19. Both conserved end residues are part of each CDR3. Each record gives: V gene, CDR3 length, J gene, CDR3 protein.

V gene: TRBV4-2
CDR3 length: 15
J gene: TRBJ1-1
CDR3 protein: CASSQVQTLSRGAFF

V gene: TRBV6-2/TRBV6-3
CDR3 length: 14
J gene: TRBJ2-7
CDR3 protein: CASSWGRISYEQYF

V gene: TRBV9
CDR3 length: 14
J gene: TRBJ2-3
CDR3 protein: CASSVTGVADTQYF

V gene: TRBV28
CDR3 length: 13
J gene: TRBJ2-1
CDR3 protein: CARTQEEYNEQFF

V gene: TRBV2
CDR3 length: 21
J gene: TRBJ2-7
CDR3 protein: CASRPRPAGTGTFQFPYEQYF

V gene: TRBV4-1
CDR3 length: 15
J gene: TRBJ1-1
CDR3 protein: CASSHLGRGDTEAFF

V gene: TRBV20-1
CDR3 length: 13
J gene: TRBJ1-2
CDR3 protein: CSASSTGAKGYTF

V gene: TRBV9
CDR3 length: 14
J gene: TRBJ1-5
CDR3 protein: CASSPRAFSQPQHF

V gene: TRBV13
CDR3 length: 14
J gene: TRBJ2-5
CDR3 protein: CASSRPTEQETQYF

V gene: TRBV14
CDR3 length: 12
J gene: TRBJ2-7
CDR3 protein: CASSPRQYLRYF

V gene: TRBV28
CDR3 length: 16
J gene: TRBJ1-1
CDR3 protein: CASSLRRGEGYTEAFF

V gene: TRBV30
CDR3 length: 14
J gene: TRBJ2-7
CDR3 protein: CAWRRDSSSYEQYF

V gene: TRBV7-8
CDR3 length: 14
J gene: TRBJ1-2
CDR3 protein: CASSPGTGNRGYTF

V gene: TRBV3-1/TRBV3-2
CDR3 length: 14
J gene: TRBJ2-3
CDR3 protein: CASSQDSGQNTQYF

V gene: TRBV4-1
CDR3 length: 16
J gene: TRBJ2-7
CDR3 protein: CASSQEGLAGGYEQYF

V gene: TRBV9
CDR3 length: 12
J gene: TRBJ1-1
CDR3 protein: CASRGGNTEAFF

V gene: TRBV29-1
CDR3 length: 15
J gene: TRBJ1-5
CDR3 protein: CSVVMGTDGNQPQHF

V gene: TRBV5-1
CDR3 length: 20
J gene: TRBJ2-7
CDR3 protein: CASSFGSAGLAGGLSYEQYF

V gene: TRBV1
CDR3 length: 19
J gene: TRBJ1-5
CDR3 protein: CTSSERVLDRGLSNQPQHF

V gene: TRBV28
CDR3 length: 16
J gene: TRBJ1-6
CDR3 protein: CASSGPRTGNNSPLHF

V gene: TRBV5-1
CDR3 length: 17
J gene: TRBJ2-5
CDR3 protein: CASSSTRLAGGRETQYF

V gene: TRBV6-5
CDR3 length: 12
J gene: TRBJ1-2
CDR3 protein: CASSWTGTGYTF

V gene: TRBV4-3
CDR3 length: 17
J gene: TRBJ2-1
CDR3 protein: CASSQEGERGFYNEQFF

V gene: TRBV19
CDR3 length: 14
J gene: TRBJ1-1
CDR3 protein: CASNRWGGNTEAFF

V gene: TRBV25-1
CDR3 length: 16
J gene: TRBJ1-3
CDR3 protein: CASSEGGGFSGNTIYF

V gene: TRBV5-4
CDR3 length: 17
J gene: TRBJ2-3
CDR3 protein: CASSPSGGLPLSGTQYF

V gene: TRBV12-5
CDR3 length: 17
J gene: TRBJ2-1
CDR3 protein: CASGLTLDSSSYNEQFF

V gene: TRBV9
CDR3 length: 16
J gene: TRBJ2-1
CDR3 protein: CASSLTLAGASNEQFF

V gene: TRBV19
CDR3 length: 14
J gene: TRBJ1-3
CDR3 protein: CASRKGSSGNTIYF

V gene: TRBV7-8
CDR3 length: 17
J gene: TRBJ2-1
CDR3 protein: CASSLAVGRLPGDEQFF

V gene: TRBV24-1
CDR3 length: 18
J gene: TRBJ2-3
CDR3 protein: CATSDRAGVAGPQDTQYF

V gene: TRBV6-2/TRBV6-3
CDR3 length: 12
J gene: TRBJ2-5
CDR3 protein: CASSYSGETQYF

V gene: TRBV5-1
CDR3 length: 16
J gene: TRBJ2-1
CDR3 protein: CASSLNIAGWNNEQFF

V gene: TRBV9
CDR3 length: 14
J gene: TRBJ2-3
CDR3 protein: CASKVANITDTQYF

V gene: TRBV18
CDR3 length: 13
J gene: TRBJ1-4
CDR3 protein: CASSRGTNEKLFF

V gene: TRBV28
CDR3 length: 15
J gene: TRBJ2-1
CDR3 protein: CASSFFGASYNEQFF

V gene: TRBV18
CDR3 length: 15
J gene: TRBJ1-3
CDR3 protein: CASSPTVLSGNTIYF

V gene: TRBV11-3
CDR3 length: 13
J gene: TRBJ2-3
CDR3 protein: CASSRDWRDTQYF

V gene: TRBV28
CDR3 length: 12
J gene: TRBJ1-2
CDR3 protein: CASSPGLPGYTF

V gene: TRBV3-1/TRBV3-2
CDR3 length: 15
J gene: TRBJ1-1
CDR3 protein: CASSAGTGRNTEAFF

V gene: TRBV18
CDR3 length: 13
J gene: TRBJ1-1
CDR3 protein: CASSPILGGEAFF

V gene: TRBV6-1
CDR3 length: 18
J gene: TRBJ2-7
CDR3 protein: CASSEAGLAGGATGEQYF

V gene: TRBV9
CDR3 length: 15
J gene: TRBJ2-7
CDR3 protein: CASSVSGYSRGEQYF

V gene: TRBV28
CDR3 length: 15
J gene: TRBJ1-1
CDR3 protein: CASSSGSGVGTEAFF

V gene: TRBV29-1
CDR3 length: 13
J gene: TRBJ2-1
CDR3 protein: CSVHSGRGHEQFF

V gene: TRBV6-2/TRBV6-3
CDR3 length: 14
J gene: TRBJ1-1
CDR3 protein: CASSSDREVPEAFF

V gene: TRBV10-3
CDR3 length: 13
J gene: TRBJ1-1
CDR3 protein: CAISSQGDTEAFF

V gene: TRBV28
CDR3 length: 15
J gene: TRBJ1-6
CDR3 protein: CASSPPGRGNSPLHF

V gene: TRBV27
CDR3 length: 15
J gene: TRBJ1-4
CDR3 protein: CASSLVQGANEKLFF

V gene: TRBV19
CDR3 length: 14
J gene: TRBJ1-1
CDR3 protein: CASRRGQMNTEAFF

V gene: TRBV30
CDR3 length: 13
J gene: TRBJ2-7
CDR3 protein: CAWRHRQGREQYF

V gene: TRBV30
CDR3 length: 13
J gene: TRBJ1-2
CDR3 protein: CAWSVGGDGGYTF

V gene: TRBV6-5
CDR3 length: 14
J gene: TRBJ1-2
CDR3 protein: CASRRPGTAYGYTF

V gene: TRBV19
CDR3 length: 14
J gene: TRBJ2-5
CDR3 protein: CASTGTSGTETQYF

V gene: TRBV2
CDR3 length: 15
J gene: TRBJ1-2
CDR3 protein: CASSGRDRGIYGYTF

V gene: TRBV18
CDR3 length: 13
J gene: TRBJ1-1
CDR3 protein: CASSPREGSEAFF

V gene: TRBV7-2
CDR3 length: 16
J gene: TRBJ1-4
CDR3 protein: CASSLLSGQYNEKLFF